This T cell receptor beta chain was sequenced during a study of cytomegalovirus exposure and HLA in healthy donors. Generated by immunoSEQ multiplex PCR, the TCRdb table keeps only in-frame clones and is missing some. The table records approximately 160,000 clones, roughly 91% of them present only once. Study-wide results and caveats: The dataset shows that most TCR sequences were rare, while some public TCRs occurred in many donors. Per published reports, the classifier diagnosed cytomegalovirus status with high specificity and sensitivity. The study designated 150 or so TCR beta chains cytomegalovirus-associated.

Concerning this clone itself: Its antigen is still unknown.

The trim removed 4 bases at V and 6 bases at J, leaving 10 bases unmatched. The CDR3 is 15 amino acids. The germline V gene has CDR1 SGHRS and CDR2 YFSETQ. The V call is TRBV5-1, the J call TRBJ2-1; TRBD1 agrees at 7 bases. The sample consisted of PBMCs. The TCR originated in a man younger than 30 in good health and CMV-seropositive. DNA of the CDR3: TGCGCCAGCAGCATTGGGACAGAAAACTTCAATGAGCAGTTCTTC. It codes for CASSIGTENFNEQFF. Together with reference TRBV5-1 and TRBJ2-1, the CDR3 gives the full variable domain: KAGVTQTPRYLIKTRGQQVTLSCSPISGHRSVSWYQQTPGQGLQFLFEYFSETQRNKGNFPGRFSGRQFSNSRSEMNVSTLELGDSALYLCASSIGTENFNEQFFGPGTRLTVL.